This TCR beta chain comes out of a study of T cells in Graves' hyperthyroidism and ophthalmopathy. The wider study: Sampling of peripheral blood happened at initial diagnosis, prior to any treatment. Study-level results: Most thyroid clonotypes expanded above 0.001 were also detected in blood. Separation of ophthalmopathy from stable hyperthyroidism was achieved by a 13 V-J model. The model foresaw ophthalmopathy a median 6.5 months prior to onset.

RNA transcripts were the template for amplifying TCR beta CDR3 regions. A first-round RT-PCR of the TCR CDR3 used the HTBI primer set. MiXCR, applied by TCRdb to the multiplex PCR reads, yields one record per CDR3 protein. The data contain around 690,000 distinct CDR3 sequences, approximately 15% of them seen just once; the ten biggest clones take up 15% to 17%. For this clonotype: Its cognate antigen is unknown. A much larger clone lies a single base off, so this may be a read error. This is likely a read error, given that the CDR3 carries no conserved phenylalanine or tryptophan at its end.

The sequencing sample was made of blood. This sequence originates from a man between 50 and 59 years old with Graves' hyperthyroidism.

CDR3 DNA: TGTGCCAGCAGTTTGCAGGGGGGCGGTGGCTACACCCTC. Its protein product is CASSLQGGGGYTL. The chain has TRBV12-3 or TRBV12-4 and TRBJ1-2, with 7 bases matching TRBD1. CDR3 length equals 13 residues. The V gene end was trimmed by 3 bases and the J gene end by 7 bases; junction bases not matched to a gene: 5.